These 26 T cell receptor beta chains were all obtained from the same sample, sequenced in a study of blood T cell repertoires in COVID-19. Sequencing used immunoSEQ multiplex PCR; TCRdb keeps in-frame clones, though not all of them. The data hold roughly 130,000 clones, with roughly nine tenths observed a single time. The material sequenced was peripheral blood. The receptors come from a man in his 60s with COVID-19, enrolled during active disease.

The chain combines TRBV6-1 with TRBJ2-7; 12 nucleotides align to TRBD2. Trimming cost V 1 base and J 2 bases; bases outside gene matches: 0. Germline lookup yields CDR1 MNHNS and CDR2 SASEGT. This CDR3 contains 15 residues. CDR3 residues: CASSEGTSGTYEQYF. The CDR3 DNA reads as TGTGCCAGCAGTGAAGGGACTAGCGGGACCTACGAGCAGTACTTC.

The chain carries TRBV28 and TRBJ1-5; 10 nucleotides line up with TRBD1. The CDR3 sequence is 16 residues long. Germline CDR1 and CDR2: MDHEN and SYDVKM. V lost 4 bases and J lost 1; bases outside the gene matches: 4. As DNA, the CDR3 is TGTGCCAGCAGTTGGACAGGGGGAGGAAGCAATCAGCCCCAGCATTTT. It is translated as CASSWTGGGSNQPQHF. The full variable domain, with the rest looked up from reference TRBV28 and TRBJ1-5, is DVKVTQSSRYLVKRTGEKVFLECVQDMDHENMFWYRQDPGLGLRLIYFSYDVKMKEKGDIPEGYSVSREKKERFSLILESASTNQTSMYLCASSWTGGGSNQPQHFGDGTRLSIL.

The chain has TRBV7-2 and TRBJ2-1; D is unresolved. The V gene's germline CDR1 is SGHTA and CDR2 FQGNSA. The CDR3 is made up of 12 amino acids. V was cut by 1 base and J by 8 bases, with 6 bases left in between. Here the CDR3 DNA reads TGTGCCAGCAGCTTAGTCCGTGATGAGCAGTTCTTC. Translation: CASSLVRDEQFF.

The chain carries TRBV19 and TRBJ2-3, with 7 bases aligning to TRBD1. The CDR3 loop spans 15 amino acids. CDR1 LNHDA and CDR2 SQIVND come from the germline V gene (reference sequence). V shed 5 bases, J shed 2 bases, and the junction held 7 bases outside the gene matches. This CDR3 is CASSLRDSPTDTQYF. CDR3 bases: TGTGCCAGTAGTCTCCGGGACAGCCCCACAGATACGCAGTATTTT.

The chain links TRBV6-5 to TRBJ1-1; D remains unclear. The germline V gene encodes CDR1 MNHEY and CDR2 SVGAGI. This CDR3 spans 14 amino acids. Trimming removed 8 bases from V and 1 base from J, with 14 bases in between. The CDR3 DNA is TGTGCCAGCCTTCCACTCGGGTCGAACACTGAAGCTTTCTTT. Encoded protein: CASLPLGSNTEAFF.

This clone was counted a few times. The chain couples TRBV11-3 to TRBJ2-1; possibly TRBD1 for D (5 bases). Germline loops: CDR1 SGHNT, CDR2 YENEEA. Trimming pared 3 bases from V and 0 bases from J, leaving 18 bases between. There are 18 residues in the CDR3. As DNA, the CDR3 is TGTGCCAGCAGCTTCTCTCTCCAGGGCGGAGTCTCCTACAATGAGCAGTTCTTC. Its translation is CASSFSLQGGVSYNEQFF. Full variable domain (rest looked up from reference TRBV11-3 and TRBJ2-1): EAGVVQSPRYKIIEKKQPVAFWCNPISGHNTLYWYLQNLGQGPELLIRYENEEAVDDSQLPKDRFSAERLKGVDSTLKIQPAELGDSAVYLCASSFSLQGGVSYNEQFFGPGTRLTVL.

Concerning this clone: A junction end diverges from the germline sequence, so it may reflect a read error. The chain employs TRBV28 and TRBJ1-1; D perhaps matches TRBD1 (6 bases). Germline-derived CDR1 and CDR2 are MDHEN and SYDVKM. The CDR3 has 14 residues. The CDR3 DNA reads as TGTGCCAGCAGTTTAACAGGGCCGAACACTGAAGTTTTCTTT. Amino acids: CASSLTGPNTEVFF.

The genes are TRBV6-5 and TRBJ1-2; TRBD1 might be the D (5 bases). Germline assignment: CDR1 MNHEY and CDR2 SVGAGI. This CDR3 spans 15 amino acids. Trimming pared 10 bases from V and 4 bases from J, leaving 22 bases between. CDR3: CAITTGPPDFYGYTF. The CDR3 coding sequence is TGTGCCATAACAACAGGTCCCCCTGACTTCTATGGCTACACCTTC.

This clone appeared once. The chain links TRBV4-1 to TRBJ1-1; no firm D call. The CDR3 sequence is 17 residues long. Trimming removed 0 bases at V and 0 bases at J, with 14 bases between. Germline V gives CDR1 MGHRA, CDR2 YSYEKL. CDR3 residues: CASSQDGSGYMNTEAFF. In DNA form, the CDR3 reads TGCGCCAGCAGCCAAGATGGCAGCGGCTACATGAACACTGAAGCTTTCTTT.

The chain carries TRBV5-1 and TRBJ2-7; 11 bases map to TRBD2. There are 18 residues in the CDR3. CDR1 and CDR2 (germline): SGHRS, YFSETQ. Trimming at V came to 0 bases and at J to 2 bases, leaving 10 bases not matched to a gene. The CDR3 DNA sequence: TGCGCCAGCAGCTTGGAAGTAGGGCTAGCGGGAGGTCCCTACGAGCAGTACTTC. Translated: CASSLEVGLAGGPYEQYF.

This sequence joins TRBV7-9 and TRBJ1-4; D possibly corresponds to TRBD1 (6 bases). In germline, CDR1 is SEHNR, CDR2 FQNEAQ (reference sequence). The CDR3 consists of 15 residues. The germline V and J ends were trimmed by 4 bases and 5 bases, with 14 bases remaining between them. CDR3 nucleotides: TGTGCCAGCAGCTCTAGGGACGGACAGAATGAAAAACTGTTTTTT. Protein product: CASSSRDGQNEKLFF.

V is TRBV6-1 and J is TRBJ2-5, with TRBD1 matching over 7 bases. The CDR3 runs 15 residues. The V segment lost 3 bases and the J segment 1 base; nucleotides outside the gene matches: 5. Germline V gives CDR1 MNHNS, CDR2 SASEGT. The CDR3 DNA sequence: TGTGCCAGCAGTGACACCGGGGACAGCCAAGAGACCCAGTACTTC. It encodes CASSDTGDSQETQYF.

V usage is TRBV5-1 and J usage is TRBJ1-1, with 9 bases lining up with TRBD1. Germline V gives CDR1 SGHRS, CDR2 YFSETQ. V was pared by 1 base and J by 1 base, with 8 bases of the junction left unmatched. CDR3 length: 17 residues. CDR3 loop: CASSLLGQGRGNTEAFF. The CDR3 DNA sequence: TGCGCCAGCAGCTTGTTAGGACAGGGGCGGGGGAACACTGAAGCTTTCTTT.

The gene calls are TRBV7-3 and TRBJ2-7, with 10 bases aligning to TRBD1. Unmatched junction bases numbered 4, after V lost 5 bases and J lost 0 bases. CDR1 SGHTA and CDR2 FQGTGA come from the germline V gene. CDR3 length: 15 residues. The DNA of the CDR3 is TGTGCCAGCAGCGCCGGGACAGGGGACTCCTACGAGCAGTACTTC. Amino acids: CASSAGTGDSYEQYF.

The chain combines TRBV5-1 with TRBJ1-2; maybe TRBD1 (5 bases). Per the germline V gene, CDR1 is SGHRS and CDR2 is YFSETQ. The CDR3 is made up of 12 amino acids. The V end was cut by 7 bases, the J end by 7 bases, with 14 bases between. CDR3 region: CASSPGLSGYTF. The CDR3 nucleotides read TGCGCCAGCTCCCCAGGGTTGAGTGGCTACACCTTC. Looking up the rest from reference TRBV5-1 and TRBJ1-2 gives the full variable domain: KAGVTQTPRYLIKTRGQQVTLSCSPISGHRSVSWYQQTPGQGLQFLFEYFSETQRNKGNFPGRFSGRQFSNSRSEMNVSTLELGDSALYLCASSPGLSGYTFGSGTRLTVV.

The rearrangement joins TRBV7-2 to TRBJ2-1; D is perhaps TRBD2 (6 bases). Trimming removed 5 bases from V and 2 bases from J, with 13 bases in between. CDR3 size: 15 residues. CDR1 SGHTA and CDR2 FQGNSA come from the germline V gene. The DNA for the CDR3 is TGTGCCAGCAGCCAGGACTACCAAACCTACAATGAGCAGTTCTTC. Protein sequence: CASSQDYQTYNEQFF.

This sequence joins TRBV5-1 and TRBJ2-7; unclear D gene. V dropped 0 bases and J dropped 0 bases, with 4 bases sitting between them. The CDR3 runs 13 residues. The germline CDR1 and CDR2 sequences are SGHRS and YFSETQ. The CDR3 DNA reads TGCGCCAGCAGCTTGGAGAGCTCCTACGAGCAGTACTTC. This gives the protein CASSLESSYEQYF.

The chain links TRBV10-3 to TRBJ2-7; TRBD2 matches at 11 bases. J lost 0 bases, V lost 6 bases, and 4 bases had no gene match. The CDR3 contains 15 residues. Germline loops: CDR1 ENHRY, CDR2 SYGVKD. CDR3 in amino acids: CAIRAGTSGSYEQYF. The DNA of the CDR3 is TGTGCCATCAGGGCCGGGACTAGCGGCTCCTACGAGCAGTACTTC.

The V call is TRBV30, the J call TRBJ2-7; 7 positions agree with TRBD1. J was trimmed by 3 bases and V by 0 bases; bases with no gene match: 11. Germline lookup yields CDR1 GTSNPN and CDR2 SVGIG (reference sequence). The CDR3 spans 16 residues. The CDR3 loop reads CAWSVPRTGPLYEQYF. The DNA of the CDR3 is TGTGCCTGGAGTGTACCCCGGACAGGTCCCCTCTACGAGCAGTACTTC.

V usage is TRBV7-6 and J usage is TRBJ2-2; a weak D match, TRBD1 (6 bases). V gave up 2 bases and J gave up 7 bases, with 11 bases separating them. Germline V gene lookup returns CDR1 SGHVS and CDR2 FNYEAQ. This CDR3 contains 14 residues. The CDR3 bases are TGTGCCAGCAGCTTACAAGAGGGGGTCGGGGAGCTGTTTTTT. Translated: CASSLQEGVGELFF.

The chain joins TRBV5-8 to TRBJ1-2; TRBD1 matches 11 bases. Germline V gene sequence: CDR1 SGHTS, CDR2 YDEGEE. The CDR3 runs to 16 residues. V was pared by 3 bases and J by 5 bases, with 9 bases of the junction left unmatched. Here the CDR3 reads CASSSRTGGGLYGYTF. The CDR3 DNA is TGTGCCAGCAGCTCCCGGACAGGGGGCGGTTTATATGGCTACACCTTC.

CDR3 coding DNA: TGTGCCAGCGCCCCGGGGACAGGGCCATCCTACGAGCAGTACTTC. Residues: CASAPGTGPSYEQYF. The chain recombines TRBV3-1 (or the pseudogene TRBV3-2) with TRBJ2-7; 9 positions match TRBD1. V lost 8 bases, J lost 1 base, and 9 bases stayed unmatched. Germline CDR1 LGHDT, CDR2 YNNKEL (reference sequence). The length of the CDR3 is 15 residues.

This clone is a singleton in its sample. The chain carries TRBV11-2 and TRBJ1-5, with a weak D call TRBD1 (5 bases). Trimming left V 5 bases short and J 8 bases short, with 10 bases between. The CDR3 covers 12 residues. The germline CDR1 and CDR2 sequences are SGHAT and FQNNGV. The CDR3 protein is CASSTQGEPQHF. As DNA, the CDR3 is TGTGCCAGCAGCACCCAGGGTGAGCCCCAGCATTTT.

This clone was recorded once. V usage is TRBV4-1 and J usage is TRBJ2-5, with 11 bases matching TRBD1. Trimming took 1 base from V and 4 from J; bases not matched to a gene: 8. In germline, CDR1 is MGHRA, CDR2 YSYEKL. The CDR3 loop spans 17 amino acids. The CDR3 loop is CASSQAPGTGGPETQYF. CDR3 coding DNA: TGCGCCAGCAGCCAAGCCCCTGGGACAGGGGGTCCAGAGACCCAGTACTTC.

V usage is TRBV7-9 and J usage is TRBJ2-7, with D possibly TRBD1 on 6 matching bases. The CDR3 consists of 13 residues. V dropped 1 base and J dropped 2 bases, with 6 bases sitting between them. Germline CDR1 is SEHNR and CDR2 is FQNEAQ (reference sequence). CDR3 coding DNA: TGTGCCAGCAGCTTAGGGACAGCCTACGAGCAGTACTTC. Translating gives CASSLGTAYEQYF.

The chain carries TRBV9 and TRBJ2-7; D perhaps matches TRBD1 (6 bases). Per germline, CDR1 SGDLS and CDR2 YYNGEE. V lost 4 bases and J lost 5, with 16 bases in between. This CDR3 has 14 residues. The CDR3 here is CASSPPDGGDEQYF. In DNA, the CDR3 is TGTGCCAGCAGCCCCCCAGATGGGGGCGACGAGCAGTACTTC.